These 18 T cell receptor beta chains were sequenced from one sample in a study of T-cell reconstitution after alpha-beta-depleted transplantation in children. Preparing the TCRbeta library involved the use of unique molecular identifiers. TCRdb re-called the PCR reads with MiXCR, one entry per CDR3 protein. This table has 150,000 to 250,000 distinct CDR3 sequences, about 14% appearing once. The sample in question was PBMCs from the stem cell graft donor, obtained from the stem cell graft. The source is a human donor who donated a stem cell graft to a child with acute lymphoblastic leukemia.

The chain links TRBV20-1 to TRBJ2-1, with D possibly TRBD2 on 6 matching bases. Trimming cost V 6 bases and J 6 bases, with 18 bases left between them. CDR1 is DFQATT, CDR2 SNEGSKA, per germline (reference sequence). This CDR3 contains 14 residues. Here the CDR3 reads CSAGKVSGRNEQFF. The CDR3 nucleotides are TGCAGTGCCGGGAAGGTTAGCGGCCGCAATGAGCAGTTCTTC.

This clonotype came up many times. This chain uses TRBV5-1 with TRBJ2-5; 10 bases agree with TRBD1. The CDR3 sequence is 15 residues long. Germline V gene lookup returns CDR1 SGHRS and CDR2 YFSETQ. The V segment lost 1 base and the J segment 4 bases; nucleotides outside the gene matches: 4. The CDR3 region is CASSLKTGGGETQYF. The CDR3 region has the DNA TGCGCCAGCAGCTTGAAGACAGGGGGCGGAGAGACCCAGTACTTC. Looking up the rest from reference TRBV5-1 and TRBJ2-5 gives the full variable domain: KAGVTQTPRYLIKTRGQQVTLSCSPISGHRSVSWYQQTPGQGLQFLFEYFSETQRNKGNFPGRFSGRQFSNSRSEMNVSTLELGDSALYLCASSLKTGGGETQYFGPGTRLLVL.

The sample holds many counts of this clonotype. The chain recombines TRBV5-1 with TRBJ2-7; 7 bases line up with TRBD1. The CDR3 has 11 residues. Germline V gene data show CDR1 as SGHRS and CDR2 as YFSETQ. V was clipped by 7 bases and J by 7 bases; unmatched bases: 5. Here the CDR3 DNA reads TGCGCCAGCTCGACAGGGAGAGAGCAGTACTTC. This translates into CASSTGREQYF.

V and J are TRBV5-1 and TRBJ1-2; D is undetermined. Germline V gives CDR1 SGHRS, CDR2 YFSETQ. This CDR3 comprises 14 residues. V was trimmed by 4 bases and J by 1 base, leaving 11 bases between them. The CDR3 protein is CASSPPTDNYGYTF. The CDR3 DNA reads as TGCGCCAGCAGCCCACCGACGGATAACTATGGCTACACCTTC.

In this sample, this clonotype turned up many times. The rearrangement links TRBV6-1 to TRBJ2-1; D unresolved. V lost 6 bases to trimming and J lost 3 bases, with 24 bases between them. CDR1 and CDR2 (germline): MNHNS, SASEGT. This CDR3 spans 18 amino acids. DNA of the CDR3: TGTGCCAGCAGCCGCGTATTTTTAGAAATCCATGTCTACAATGAGCAGTTCTTC. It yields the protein CASSRVFLEIHVYNEQFF.

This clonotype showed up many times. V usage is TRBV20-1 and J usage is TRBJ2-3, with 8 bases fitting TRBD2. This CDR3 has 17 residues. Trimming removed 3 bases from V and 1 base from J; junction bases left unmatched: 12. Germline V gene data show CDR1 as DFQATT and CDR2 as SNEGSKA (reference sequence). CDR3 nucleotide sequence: TGCAGTGCTAGGAAAACCGGGACTAGGCGAGGCACAGATACGCAGTATTTT. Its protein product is CSARKTGTRRGTDTQYF.

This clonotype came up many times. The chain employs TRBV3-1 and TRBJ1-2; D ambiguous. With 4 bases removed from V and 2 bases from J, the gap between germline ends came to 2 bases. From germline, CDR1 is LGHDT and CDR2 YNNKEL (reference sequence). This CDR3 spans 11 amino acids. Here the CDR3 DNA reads TGTGCCAGCAGCCGAAACTATGGCTACACCTTC. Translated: CASSRNYGYTF.

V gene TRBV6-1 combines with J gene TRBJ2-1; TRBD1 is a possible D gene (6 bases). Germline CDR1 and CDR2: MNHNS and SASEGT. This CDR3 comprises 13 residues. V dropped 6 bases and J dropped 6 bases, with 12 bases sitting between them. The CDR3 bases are TGTGCCAGCAGCAGGGGAGCCTTCAATGAGCAGTTCTTC. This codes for CASSRGAFNEQFF.

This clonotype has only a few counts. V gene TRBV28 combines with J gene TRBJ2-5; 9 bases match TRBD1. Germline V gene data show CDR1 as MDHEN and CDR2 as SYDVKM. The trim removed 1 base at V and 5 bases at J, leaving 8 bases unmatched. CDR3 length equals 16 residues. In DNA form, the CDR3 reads TGTGCCAGCAGTTTATTCACAGGGGGCGTTCAGGAGACCCAGTACTTC. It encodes CASSLFTGGVQETQYF.

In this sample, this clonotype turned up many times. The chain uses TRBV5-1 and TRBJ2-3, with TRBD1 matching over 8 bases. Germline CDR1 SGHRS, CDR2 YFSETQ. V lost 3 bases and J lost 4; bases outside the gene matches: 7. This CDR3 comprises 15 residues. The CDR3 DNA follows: TGCGCCAGCAGCTACGAGACAGGGGCCGCAGATACGCAGTATTTT. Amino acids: CASSYETGAADTQYF.

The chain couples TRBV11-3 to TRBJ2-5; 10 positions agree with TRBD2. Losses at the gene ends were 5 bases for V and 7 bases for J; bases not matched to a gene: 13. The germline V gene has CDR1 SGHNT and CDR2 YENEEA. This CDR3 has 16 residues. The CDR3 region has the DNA TGTGCCAGCAGCCGACCCAGGGGACTAGCGTCGGGGACCCAGTACTTC. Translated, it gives CASSRPRGLASGTQYF. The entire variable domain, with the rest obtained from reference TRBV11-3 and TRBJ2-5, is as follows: EAGVVQSPRYKIIEKKQPVAFWCNPISGHNTLYWYLQNLGQGPELLIRYENEEAVDDSQLPKDRFSAERLKGVDSTLKIQPAELGDSAVYLCASSRPRGLASGTQYFGPGTRLLVL.

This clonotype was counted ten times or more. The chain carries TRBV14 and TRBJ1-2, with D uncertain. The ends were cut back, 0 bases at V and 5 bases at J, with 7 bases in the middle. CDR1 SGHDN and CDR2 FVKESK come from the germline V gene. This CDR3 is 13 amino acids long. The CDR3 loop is CASSQEMGYGYTF. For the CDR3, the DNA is TGTGCCAGCAGCCAAGAGATGGGTTATGGCTACACCTTC.

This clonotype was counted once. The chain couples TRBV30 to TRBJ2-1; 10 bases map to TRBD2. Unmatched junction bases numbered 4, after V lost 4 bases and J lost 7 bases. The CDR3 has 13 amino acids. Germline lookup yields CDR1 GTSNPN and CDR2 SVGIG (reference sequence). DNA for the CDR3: TGTGCCTGGAATCCTAGCGGGAGTAATGAGCAGTTCTTC. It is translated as CAWNPSGSNEQFF.

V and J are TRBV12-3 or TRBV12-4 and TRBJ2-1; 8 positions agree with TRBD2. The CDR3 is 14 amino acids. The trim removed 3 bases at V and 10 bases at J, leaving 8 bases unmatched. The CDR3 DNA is TGTGCCAGCAGTTTTGGTTATCGGGAGGGCGAGCAGTTCTTC. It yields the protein CASSFGYREGEQFF.

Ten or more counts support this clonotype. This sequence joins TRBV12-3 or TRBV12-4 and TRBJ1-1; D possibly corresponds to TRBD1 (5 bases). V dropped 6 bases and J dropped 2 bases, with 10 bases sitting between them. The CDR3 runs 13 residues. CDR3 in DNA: TGTGCCAGCAGCACCGACAGAAACACTGAAGCTTTCTTT. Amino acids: CASSTDRNTEAFF.

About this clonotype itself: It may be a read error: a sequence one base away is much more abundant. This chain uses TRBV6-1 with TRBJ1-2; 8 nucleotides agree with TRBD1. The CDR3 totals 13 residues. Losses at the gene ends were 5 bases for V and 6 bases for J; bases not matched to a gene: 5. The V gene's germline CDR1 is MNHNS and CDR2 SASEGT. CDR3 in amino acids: CASSRTGSDGYTF. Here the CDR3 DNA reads TGTGCCAGCAGTCGGACAGGGAGCGATGGCTACACCTTC.

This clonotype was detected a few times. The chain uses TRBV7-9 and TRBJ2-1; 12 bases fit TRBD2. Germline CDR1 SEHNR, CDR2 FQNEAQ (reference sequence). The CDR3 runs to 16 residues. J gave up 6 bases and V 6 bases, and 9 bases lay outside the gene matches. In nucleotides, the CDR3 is TGTGCCAGCAGATCTCCGACTAGCGGGAGAGGCAATGAGCAGTTCTTC. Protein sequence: CASRSPTSGRGNEQFF.

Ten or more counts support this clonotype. The CDR3 DNA sequence: TGTGCCAGCGTCCGGCGGGAGAGCCCTGAGCAGTTCTTC. It specifies CASVRRESPEQFF. V gene TRBV12-3 or TRBV12-4 combines with J gene TRBJ2-1; 7 bases map to TRBD2. Trimming took 8 bases from V and 9 from J; bases not matched to a gene: 10. CDR3 length equals 13 residues.